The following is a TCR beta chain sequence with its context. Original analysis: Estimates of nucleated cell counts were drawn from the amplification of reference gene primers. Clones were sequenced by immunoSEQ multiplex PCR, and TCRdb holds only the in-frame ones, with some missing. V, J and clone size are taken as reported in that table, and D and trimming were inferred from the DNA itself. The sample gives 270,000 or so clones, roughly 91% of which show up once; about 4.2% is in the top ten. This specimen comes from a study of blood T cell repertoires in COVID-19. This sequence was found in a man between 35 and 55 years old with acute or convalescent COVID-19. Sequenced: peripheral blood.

The CDR3: CASSPGTGWAYEQYF. The CDR3 nucleotides are TGTGCCAGCAGCCCTGGGACAGGGTGGGCCTACGAGCAGTACTTC. The rearrangement links TRBV3-1 (or the pseudogene TRBV3-2) to TRBJ2-7; 9 positions match TRBD1. This CDR3 spans 15 amino acids. CDR1 and CDR2 (germline): LGHDT, YNNKEL (reference sequence). The V and J ends lost 4 bases and 2 bases, in that order; junction bases with no gene match: 6.